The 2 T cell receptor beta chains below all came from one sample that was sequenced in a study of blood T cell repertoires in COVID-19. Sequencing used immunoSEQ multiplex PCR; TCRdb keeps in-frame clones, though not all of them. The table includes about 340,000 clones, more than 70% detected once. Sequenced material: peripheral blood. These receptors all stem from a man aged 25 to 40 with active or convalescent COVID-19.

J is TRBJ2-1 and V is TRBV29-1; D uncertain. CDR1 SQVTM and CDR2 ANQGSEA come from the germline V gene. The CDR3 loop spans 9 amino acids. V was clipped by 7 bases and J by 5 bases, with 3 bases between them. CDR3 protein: CSGDNEQFF. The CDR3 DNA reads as TGCAGCGGAGACAATGAGCAGTTCTTC.

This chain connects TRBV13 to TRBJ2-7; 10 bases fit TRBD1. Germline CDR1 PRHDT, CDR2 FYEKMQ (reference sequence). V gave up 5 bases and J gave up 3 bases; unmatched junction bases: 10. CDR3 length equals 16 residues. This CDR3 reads CASSQGQGKLSYEQYF. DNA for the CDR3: TGTGCCAGCAGCCAGGGACAGGGGAAACTAAGCTACGAGCAGTACTTC.